These 12 T cell receptor beta chains share one sample of origin, sequenced in a study of cytotoxic CD8 clonotypes in ibrutinib-treated CLL. Profiled with immunoSEQ multiplex PCR; TCRdb holds only in-frame clones, not every one. This sample carries roughly 60,000 clones, about 65% of them seen once, and the ten largest clones take around 45%. This material consisted of PBMCs, taken after 12 months of ibrutinib treatment. These TCRs come from a human donor with chronic lymphocytic leukemia.

The rearrangement joins TRBV7-9 to TRBJ2-1, with D perhaps matching TRBD1 or TRBD2 (5 bases each). Germline V gene sequence: CDR1 SEHNR, CDR2 FQNEAQ (reference sequence). Deletions cut 6 bases from V and 9 bases from J, with 18 bases between. The CDR3 is made up of 14 amino acids. CDR3 amino acids: CASSSGTTVSEQFF. The DNA for the CDR3 is TGTGCCAGCAGTTCCGGGACGACGGTGTCTGAGCAGTTCTTC.

The chain employs TRBV19 and TRBJ2-2; possible D gene TRBD1, 5 bases. Per the germline V gene, CDR1 is LNHDA and CDR2 is SQIVND (reference sequence). The germline V and J ends were trimmed by 3 bases and 11 bases, with 13 bases remaining between them. This CDR3 region has 13 residues. As DNA, the CDR3 is TGTGCCAGTAGTATGGGGCGAAGGGCTGAGCTGTTTTTT. Amino acid sequence: CASSMGRRAELFF.

The chain carries TRBV27 and TRBJ2-7; the match to TRBD1 covers 10 bases. CDR3 length: 13 residues. CDR1 and CDR2 (germline): MNHEY, SMNVEV (reference sequence). After removal of 5 bases from V and 2 bases from J, the junction contained 0 bases not matched to a gene. The DNA for the CDR3 is TGTGCCAGCAGTGGACAGGGGGCCTACGAGCAGTACTTC. It encodes CASSGQGAYEQYF.

CDR3 in amino acids: CASSLMDYEQYF. As DNA, the CDR3 is TGTGCCAGCAGCTTAATGGACTACGAGCAGTACTTC. The genes are TRBV5-5 and TRBJ2-7; D gene uncertain. The CDR3 length is 12 residues. V dropped 2 bases and J dropped 3 bases, with 6 bases sitting between them. CDR1 is SGHKS, CDR2 YYEKEE, per germline (reference sequence). Full variable domain (rest looked up from reference TRBV5-5 and TRBJ2-7): DAGVTQSPTHLIKTRGQQVTLRCSPISGHKSVSWYQQVLGQGPQFIFQYYEKEERGRGNFPDRFSARQFPNYSSELNVNALLLGDSALYLCASSLMDYEQYFGPGTRLTVT.

J is TRBJ2-5 and V is TRBV5-6; D gene unclear. Trimming shortened V by 3 bases and J by 2 bases, and 2 bases separated the two germline ends. CDR3 length: 11 amino acids. Germline V gene sequence: CDR1 SGHDT, CDR2 YYEEEE. CDR3 sequence reads: CASSSQETQYF. In nucleotides, the CDR3 is TGTGCCAGCAGCTCTCAAGAGACCCAGTACTTC.

This chain joins TRBV4-2 and TRBJ2-1; 7 nucleotides match TRBD2. CDR3 size: 16 residues. The V and J ends lost 0 bases and 5 bases, in that order; junction bases with no gene match: 7. The germline gives CDR1 LGHNA, CDR2 YNFKEQ. CDR3 loop: CASSQESGGVHNEQFF. CDR3 coding DNA: TGTGCCAGCAGCCAAGAGTCGGGAGGAGTCCACAATGAGCAGTTCTTC.

This chain joins TRBV27 and TRBJ2-3; TRBD2 matches 7 bases. J gave up 11 bases and V 1 base, and 6 bases lay outside the gene matches. The CDR3 spans 13 residues. Germline lookup yields CDR1 MNHEY and CDR2 SMNVEV (reference sequence). CDR3 bases: TGTGCCAGCAGTTTATGGGGAGGGCGCCTGCAGTATTTT. Its protein is CASSLWGGRLQYF.

J is TRBJ2-7 and V is TRBV2; 7 bases agree with TRBD1. Looked up from germline, CDR1 is SNHLY and CDR2 is FYNNEI. The V gene end was trimmed by 6 bases and the J gene end by 1 base; junction bases not matched to a gene: 6. The CDR3 is 14 amino acids. The chain's CDR3 is CASSPGQLSYEQYF. DNA of the CDR3: TGTGCCAGCAGCCCGGGACAGCTTTCCTACGAGCAGTACTTC. Complete variable domain (other parts from reference TRBV2 and TRBJ2-7): EPEVTQTPSHQVTQMGQEVILRCVPISNHLYFYWYRQILGQKVEFLVSFYNNEISEKSEIFDDQFSVERPDGSNFTLKIRSTKLEDSAMYFCASSPGQLSYEQYFGPGTRLTVT.

In its sample, this clone was seen a few times. The chain has TRBV19 and TRBJ2-5; 8 positions match TRBD1. The CDR3 spans 14 residues. The germline V gene has CDR1 LNHDA and CDR2 SQIVND (reference sequence). V was pared by 5 bases and J by 5 bases, with 7 bases of the junction left unmatched. Written as DNA, the CDR3 is TGTGCCAGTAGTGACCAACAGGGGGTCGAGACCCAGTACTTC. It is translated as CASSDQQGVETQYF.

This clone is classed as large. This chain connects TRBV9 to TRBJ2-7, with 12 bases matching TRBD2. V was clipped by 3 bases and J by 3 bases; unmatched bases: 4. CDR1 is SGDLS, CDR2 YYNGEE, per germline. This CDR3 spans 15 amino acids. The CDR3 DNA reads TGTGCCAGCAGCGCGGCGACTAGCGGGAGCTACGAGCAGTACTTC. Translating gives CASSAATSGSYEQYF.

The rearrangement links TRBV6-1 to TRBJ1-3; 8 bases align to TRBD1. The germline gives CDR1 MNHNS, CDR2 SASEGT. This CDR3 has 12 residues. J gave up 7 bases and V 8 bases, and 4 bases lay outside the gene matches. The CDR3 here is CASGRTGNTIYF. CDR3 DNA: TGTGCCAGCGGCCGGACAGGGAACACCATATATTTT.

This clone was found a few times. The chain recombines TRBV27 with TRBJ2-7; D possibly matches TRBD1 or TRBD2 (5 bases each). This CDR3 contains 15 residues. V lost 0 bases and J 3 bases, leaving 12 bases between the germline ends. The germline V gene encodes CDR1 MNHEY and CDR2 SMNVEV (reference sequence). In DNA, the CDR3 is TGTGCCAGCAGTTTATCCCCCCCAGGGAGCTACGAGCAGTACTTC. This translates into CASSLSPPGSYEQYF.